These 26 T cell receptor beta chains were all obtained from the same sample, sequenced in a study of blood T cells in healthy people across ages. PCR was performed a second time for about 6 to 11 cycles using a sample-barcoded 5' primer and a J-beta primer mix. TCRdb fed the 5' RACE reads into MiXCR, producing one record per CDR3 protein. The sample records 710,000 or so distinct CDR3 sequences, less than 40% being singletons. Material for sequencing was blood. Every receptor here comes from a woman of 80 years or more in good health.

As concerns this clonotype: At one of its ends the junction is not consistent with the germline gene, which may arise from a read error. This chain links TRBV30 with TRBJ2-1, with D unresolved. CDR1 is GTSNPN and CDR2 is SVGIG in the germline V gene (reference sequence). CDR3 size: 14 residues. The CDR3 DNA reads as TGTGCCTGGAGTGGGAGCAGCTCCTACAATGAGCGGTTCTTC. This gives the protein CAWSGSSSYNERFF.

This clonotype was seen many times. This rearrangement joins TRBV3-1 to TRBJ2-1; 9 nucleotides align to TRBD2. Germline V gene lookup returns CDR1 LGHDT and CDR2 YNNKEL (reference sequence). Germline trimming cut 3 bases from V and 8 bases from J; bases unmatched to any gene: 5. The CDR3 consists of 14 residues. CDR3 region: CASSQRGGIDEQFF. For the CDR3, the DNA is TGTGCCAGCAGCCAGCGGGGGGGCATCGATGAGCAGTTCTTC.

This clonotype occurred many times. The chain carries TRBV7-2 and TRBJ1-5; D call uncertain. The CDR3 extends over 16 amino acids. V was clipped by 3 bases and J by 4 bases, with 16 bases between them. Germline V CDR1 and CDR2: SGHTA, FQGNSA. The CDR3 region has the DNA TGTGCCAGCAGCTTGGGATTCCAGATGGGGAATCAGCCCCAGCATTTT. Translation: CASSLGFQMGNQPQHF. The complete variable domain, with remaining parts taken from reference TRBV7-2 and TRBJ1-5, reads GAGVSQSPSNKVTEKGKDVELRCDPISGHTALYWYRQSLGQGLEFLIYFQGNSAPDKSGLPSDRFSAERTGGSVSTLTIQRTQQEDSAVYLCASSLGFQMGNQPQHFGDGTRLSIL.

This clonotype was counted ten times or more. J is TRBJ1-1 and V is TRBV20-1; TRBD1 matches 7 bases. V was pared by 3 bases and J by 1 base, with 11 bases of the junction left unmatched. CDR1 is DFQATT and CDR2 is SNEGSKA in the germline V gene (reference sequence). This CDR3 is built from 16 residues. The DNA for the CDR3 is TGCAGTGCTAGTCCCAAACAGGGGAGGGGGAACACTGAAGCTTTCTTT. It translates to CSASPKQGRGNTEAFF.

This clonotype was counted many times. The rearrangement joins TRBV7-8 to TRBJ2-1; 11 bases align to TRBD2. Germline V lookup: CDR1 SGHVS, CDR2 FQNEAQ. V shed 6 bases, J shed 5 bases, and the junction held 18 bases outside the gene matches. This CDR3 is 19 amino acids long. The CDR3 DNA is TGTGCCAGCAGTACTTCTTCTAGCGGGGGGCCGCTTGTCGACAATGAGCAGTTCTTC. Amino acids: CASSTSSSGGPLVDNEQFF.

This clonotype has at least ten counts. The rearrangement joins TRBV20-1 to TRBJ1-2; D perhaps matches TRBD1 (5 bases). The CDR3 consists of 14 residues. V was shortened by 4 bases and J by 4 bases, with 16 bases between the two germline ends. Looked up from germline, CDR1 is DFQATT and CDR2 is SNEGSKA (reference sequence). CDR3 bases: TGCAGTGCTAAAATCCAACAGGCACCCTATGGCTACACCTTC. Amino acids: CSAKIQQAPYGYTF.

This clonotype was seen a few times. One end of the junction is discordant with germline, which a read error may explain. V and J are TRBV12-3 or TRBV12-4 and TRBJ2-7; D tentatively reads TRBD1 or TRBD2 (5 bases each). The CDR3 length is 11 residues. The CDR3 loop is CASSSGTPHHF. The DNA for the CDR3 is TGTGCCAGCAGTTCGGGGACCCCTCACCACTTC.

This clonotype was seen at least ten times. DNA of the CDR3: TGTGCCAGCAACGATGGGACAGGGGTACGACAGCCCCAGCATTTT. Residues: CASNDGTGVRQPQHF. The chain links TRBV6-2 or TRBV6-3 to TRBJ1-5; 10 nucleotides match TRBD1. Germline values: CDR1 MNHEY, CDR2 SVGEGT. This CDR3 is built from 15 residues. V lost 7 bases and J lost 7; bases outside the gene matches: 10.

This clonotype was observed many times. The chain joins TRBV7-9 to TRBJ2-1; 12 bases map to TRBD1. The CDR3 totals 20 residues. The germline V gene encodes CDR1 SEHNR and CDR2 FQNEAQ (reference sequence). Unmatched junction bases numbered 20, after V lost 3 bases and J lost 8 bases. CDR3 sequence reads: CASSFSGTGGTLAGLHEQFF. Here the CDR3 DNA reads TGTGCCAGCAGCTTCTCCGGGACAGGGGGCACGCTAGCGGGGTTGCATGAGCAGTTCTTC. The variable domain in full, with the rest retrieved from reference TRBV7-9 and TRBJ2-1, is DTGVSQNPRHKITKRGQNVTFRCDPISEHNRLYWYRQTLGQGPEFLTYFQNEAQLEKSRLLSDRFSAERPKGSFSTLEIQRTEQGDSAMYLCASSFSGTGGTLAGLHEQFFGPGTRLTVL.

The J gene is TRBJ2-1, the V gene TRBV28, with D possibly being TRBD1 (6 bases). Germline-derived CDR1 and CDR2 are MDHEN and SYDVKM. V was cut by 7 bases and J by 1 base, with 14 bases left in between. The CDR3 is 15 residues long. The CDR3 here is CASTLGTSSYNEQFF. In DNA form, the CDR3 reads TGTGCCAGCACCTTGGGGACATCGTCCTACAATGAGCAGTTCTTC.

This clonotype was picked up a small number of times. The rearrangement joins TRBV6-6 to TRBJ1-5; 8 bases map to TRBD1. In germline, CDR1 is MNHNY, CDR2 SVGAGI (reference sequence). Germline trimming cut 5 bases from V and 4 bases from J; bases unmatched to any gene: 7. The CDR3 sequence is 15 residues long. This CDR3 is CASSLPGQGNQPQHF. DNA of the CDR3: TGTGCCAGCAGTCTCCCTGGACAGGGAAATCAGCCCCAGCATTTT.

Comment on this clonotype: A much bigger clone sits one base away, suggesting this may be a read error. This chain joins TRBV20-1 and TRBJ1-2; D may be TRBD1 (6 bases). Germline V lookup: CDR1 DFQATT, CDR2 SNEGSKA (reference sequence). Trimming removed 8 bases at V and 4 bases at J, with 14 bases between. The CDR3 is 12 residues long. In nucleotides, the CDR3 is TGCAGTACCAGGGGTTTAGGCTATGGCTACACCTTC. Translation: CSTRGLGYGYTF.

As to this clonotype: Likely a read error: the CDR3 ends without its conserved phenylalanine or tryptophan. This sequence joins TRBV2 and TRBJ2-6; 7 bases match TRBD1. The J segment lost 0 bases and the V segment lost 4 bases, leaving 9 bases of the junction unmatched. This CDR3 contains 18 residues. The germline V gene has CDR1 SNHLY and CDR2 FYNNEI. CDR3 coding DNA: TGTGCCAGCAGTGTGAAACAGGGGCCAAGCTCTGGGGCCAACGTCCTGACTGTC. Amino acids: CASSVKQGPSSGANVLTV.

In its sample, this clonotype was seen many times. The chain joins TRBV10-3 to TRBJ1-4, with D unresolved. CDR1 and CDR2 from the germline V gene are ENHRY and SYGVKD. The CDR3 contains 11 residues. Trimming left V 3 bases short and J 8 bases short, with 4 bases between. The CDR3 protein is CAISDGEKLFF. The CDR3 DNA reads TGTGCCATCAGTGACGGGGAAAAACTGTTTTTT.

The sample holds a few counts of this clonotype. The gene calls are TRBV3-1 and TRBJ1-2; D gene ambiguous. CDR1 is LGHDT and CDR2 is YNNKEL in the germline V gene (reference sequence). This CDR3 region has 14 residues. The germline V and J ends were trimmed by 6 bases and 6 bases, with 17 bases remaining between them. CDR3 DNA sequence: TGTGCCAGCAGTAGCAGCCAAAGCGGGCATGGCTACACCTTC. This translates into CASSSSQSGHGYTF. The full variable domain, rest sourced from reference TRBV3-1 and TRBJ1-2, is DTAVSQTPKYLVTQMGNDKSIKCEQNLGHDTMYWYKQDSKKFLKIMFSYNNKELIINETVPNRFSPKSPDKAHLNLHINSLELGDSAVYFCASSSSQSGHGYTFGSGTRLTVV.

About this clonotype: Just one base apart from a much larger clone, this may be a read error. V and J are TRBV5-1 and TRBJ1-2; D ambiguous. This CDR3 spans 15 amino acids. From germline, CDR1 is SGHRS and CDR2 YFSETQ. CDR3 DNA sequence: TGCGCCTGCAGCGTAACCCTAGGTACCAAATATGGCTACACCTTC. As protein: CACSVTLGTKYGYTF.

On this clonotype: This clone may be a read error of a much larger clone one base away. The V and J genes are TRBV20-1 and TRBJ2-1; 7 bases match TRBD1. The DNA end is more similar to TRBJ2-7, so the J call may be wrong. The CDR3 is 13 amino acids. CDR1 and CDR2 (germline): DFQATT, SNEGSKA (reference sequence). CDR3 in amino acids: CSAGGFRNNEQYF. The CDR3 DNA reads as TGCAGTGCAGGGGGCTTCAGGAACAATGAGCAGTACTTC.

For this clonotype: A much bigger clone sits one base away, suggesting this may be a read error. This rearrangement joins TRBV7-2 to TRBJ2-5; TRBD1 is a possible D gene (6 bases). The germline gives CDR1 SGHTA, CDR2 FQGNSA. CDR3 length: 15 residues. CDR3 residues: CAGSLAGQTEETQYF. Here the CDR3 DNA reads TGTGCCGGCAGCTTAGCAGGACAGACCGAAGAGACCCAGTACTTC. The whole variable domain, filled in from reference TRBV7-2 and TRBJ2-5, reads GAGVSQSPSNKVTEKGKDVELRCDPISGHTALYWYRQSLGQGLEFLIYFQGNSAPDKSGLPSDRFSAERTGGSVSTLTIQRTQQEDSAVYLCAGSLAGQTEETQYFGPGTRLLVL.

J is TRBJ2-1 and V is TRBV28; TRBD2 matches at 12 bases. The trim removed 6 bases at V and 3 bases at J, leaving 3 bases unmatched. The germline V gene has CDR1 MDHEN and CDR2 SYDVKM. The CDR3 runs to 15 residues. CDR3 in amino acids: CASRETSGSYNEQFF. In DNA, the CDR3 is TGTGCCAGCAGAGAGACTAGCGGGAGCTACAATGAGCAGTTCTTC. Drawing the rest from reference TRBV28 and TRBJ2-1, the complete variable domain is DVKVTQSSRYLVKRTGEKVFLECVQDMDHENMFWYRQDPGLGLRLIYFSYDVKMKEKGDIPEGYSVSREKKERFSLILESASTNQTSMYLCASRETSGSYNEQFFGPGTRLTVL.

There are many counts of this clonotype. This chain links TRBV9 with TRBJ2-3; 8 nucleotides match TRBD2. Looked up from germline, CDR1 is SGDLS and CDR2 is YYNGEE. The CDR3 sequence is 16 residues long. Trimming took 2 bases from V and 9 from J; bases not matched to a gene: 14. CDR3 loop: CASSVGSSGSQVTQYF. In DNA form, the CDR3 reads TGTGCCAGCAGCGTCGGGTCTAGCGGGTCTCAGGTGACGCAGTATTTT.

The chain joins TRBV5-5 to TRBJ1-1; D possibly corresponds to TRBD1 (5 bases). V was clipped by 4 bases and J by 7 bases, with 8 bases between them. The CDR3 is made up of 11 amino acids. Germline CDR1 reads SGHKS; CDR2 reads YYEKEE (reference sequence). The DNA for the CDR3 is TGTGCCAGCAGCGGAGGGGTTGAAGCTTTCTTT. It encodes CASSGGVEAFF.

Comments on this clonotype: This may arise from a read error, as a much more abundant clone is one base away. The rearrangement uses TRBV5-1 and TRBJ2-5; no firm D call. Per the germline V gene, CDR1 is SGHRS and CDR2 is YFSETQ. Between the trimmed V and J ends, which lost 3 bases and 4 bases, there was a span of 13 bases. CDR3 length: 14 amino acids. The CDR3 loop is CASSWAGQRETQYF. Here the CDR3 DNA reads TGCGCCAGCAGCTGGGCCGGGCAGAGAGAGACCCAGTACTTC.

This clonotype was detected a few times. The rearrangement joins TRBV24-1 to TRBJ2-1, with D perhaps matching TRBD2 (6 bases). This CDR3 is 14 amino acids long. Germline V gene data show CDR1 as KGHDR and CDR2 as SFDVKD. V lost 9 bases to trimming and J lost 8 bases, with 19 bases between them. The CDR3 nucleotides are TGTGCCACCGGCAGTGATGGGGGGAGCGATGAGCAGTTCTTC. This codes for CATGSDGGSDEQFF.

The CDR3 sequence: CASSQPGRSNEQFF. CDR3 nucleotides: TGTGCCAGCAGCCAACCGGGCCGATCCAATGAGCAGTTCTTC. This chain connects TRBV4-2 to TRBJ2-1; no definite D call. V gave up 2 bases and J gave up 6 bases, with 11 bases separating them. This CDR3 has 14 residues. Germline CDR1 LGHNA, CDR2 YNFKEQ.

This clonotype was seen ten or more times. The chain carries TRBV4-1 and TRBJ2-7; no reliable D call. The CDR3 contains 14 residues. Germline values: CDR1 MGHRA, CDR2 YSYEKL. V dropped 2 bases and J dropped 4 bases, with 12 bases sitting between them. CDR3 loop: CASSQSKMSYEQYF. The CDR3 nucleotides read TGCGCCAGCAGCCAATCGAAAATGAGTTACGAGCAGTACTTC.

This clonotype was picked up many times. The chain joins TRBV9 to TRBJ2-7; 9 positions agree with TRBD1. The V segment lost 3 bases and the J segment 5 bases; nucleotides outside the gene matches: 9. The germline V gene encodes CDR1 SGDLS and CDR2 YYNGEE. The CDR3 runs 15 residues. In DNA, the CDR3 is TGTGCCAGCAGCGACTTTGGACAGGGGTCGGACGAGCAGTACTTC. Translating gives CASSDFGQGSDEQYF. Full variable domain (outside the CDR3, taken from reference TRBV9 and TRBJ2-7): DSGVTQTPKHLITATGQRVTLRCSPRSGDLSVYWYQQSLDQGLQFLIQYYNGEERAKGNILERFSAQQFPDLHSELNLSSLELGDSALYFCASSDFGQGSDEQYFGPGTRLTVT.